The 17 T cell receptor beta chains below all came from one sample that was sequenced in a study of regulatory T cells in long-lasting Graves disease. The time point here: newly diagnosed GD, antithyroid drugs for less than 3 months. PBMC-extracted RNA yielded the TCR library. Researchers made TCR beta libraries by using iRepertoire HTBI primers and running Arm-PCR on CDR3 regions. Each CDR3 protein is one row after TCRdb ran MiXCR on the multiplex PCR reads. The sample lists around 360,000 distinct CDR3 sequences, under 20% occurring once. This same sample was also taken into another study, of T cells in Graves' hyperthyroidism and ophthalmopathy.

Specimen: peripheral blood mononuclear cells (PBMCs), collected at new diagnosis, from a patient treated with antithyroid drugs. Receptors were obtained from a woman between 18 and 30 years old with Graves disease.

This clonotype was found many times. V and J are TRBV20-1 and TRBJ2-2; TRBD2 matches 8 bases. Germline V gene lookup returns CDR1 DFQATT and CDR2 SNEGSKA (reference sequence). The CDR3 contains 13 residues. The CDR3 protein is CSSGGHHTGELFF. CDR3 coding DNA: TGCAGCAGCGGGGGACACCACACCGGGGAGCTGTTTTTT.

The rearrangement links TRBV5-1 to TRBJ2-7; D call uncertain. V lost 0 bases and J 3 bases, leaving 10 bases between the germline ends. The CDR3 has 14 amino acids. Germline assignment: CDR1 SGHRS and CDR2 YFSETQ. In DNA form, the CDR3 reads TGCGCCAGCAGCTTGGTGCCTGGGCTCTACGAGCAGTACTTC. This codes for CASSLVPGLYEQYF.

For this clonotype: An end of the junction differs from the germline gene, which may be a read error. V usage is TRBV28 and J usage is TRBJ2-1; D uncertain. CDR1 is MDHEN and CDR2 is SYDVKM in the germline V gene. This CDR3 has 12 amino acids. This CDR3 is CASSPGEETRYF. In nucleotides, the CDR3 is TGTGCCAGCAGCCCCGGCGAAGAGACCCGGTACTTC.

In this sample, this clonotype turned up many times. This chain uses TRBV18 with TRBJ1-6; D unclear. V lost 5 bases to trimming and J lost 11 bases, with 13 bases between them. This CDR3 spans 13 amino acids. Germline values: CDR1 KGHSH, CDR2 LQKENI. In DNA, the CDR3 is TGTGCCAGCTCAAGATCAGATAACGCACCCCTCCACTTT. Protein sequence: CASSRSDNAPLHF.

The genes are TRBV7-8 and TRBJ1-2; 7 bases are shared with TRBD1. The germline gives CDR1 SGHVS, CDR2 FQNEAQ. V gave up 11 bases and J gave up 12 bases; unmatched junction bases: 18. There are 13 residues in the CDR3. The CDR3 loop is CAGTIGSHRGHTF. The CDR3 nucleotides are TGTGCCGGCACCATTGGGTCTCACAGGGGCCACACCTTC.

The DNA of the CDR3 is TGTGCCAGCATCAATGGGGACAGCATCAGCGATGGCTACACCTTC. Translating it yields CASINGDSISDGYTF. The chain links TRBV6-1 to TRBJ1-2; TRBD1 aligns across 7 bases. The ends lost 7 bases at V and 6 bases at J; junction bases unmatched: 14. This CDR3 region has 15 residues. The germline V gene has CDR1 MNHNS and CDR2 SASEGT.

As concerns this clonotype: A clone one base away is much larger, so this may be a read error. The chain links TRBV6-1 to TRBJ2-3; possibly TRBD2 for D (5 bases). Trimming removed 7 bases from V and 2 bases from J, with 13 bases in between. This CDR3 region has 14 residues. CDR1 is MNHNS and CDR2 is SASEGT in the germline V gene. CDR3 sequence (DNA): TGTGCCAGCAAACTAGATGGGTTCACAGATACGCAGTATTTT. Translated, it gives CASKLDGFTDTQYF.

V usage is TRBV27 and J usage is TRBJ1-6; 9 positions agree with TRBD1. The CDR3 consists of 16 residues. The germline gives CDR1 MNHEY, CDR2 SMNVEV (reference sequence). V trimming: 4 bases; J trimming: 7 bases; junction bases outside the gene matches: 8. CDR3 protein: CASSSMLQGANSPLHF. The CDR3 nucleotides are TGTGCCAGCAGTTCAATGCTACAGGGGGCCAATTCACCCCTCCACTTT.

This clonotype was observed many times. The genes are TRBV30 and TRBJ1-4, with D unclear. Trimming removed 3 bases from V and 7 bases from J, with 18 bases in between. Per the germline V gene, CDR1 is GTSNPN and CDR2 is SVGIG (reference sequence). This CDR3 region has 15 residues. This chain's CDR3 is CAWSPRGRSGEKLFF. In DNA form, the CDR3 reads TGTGCCTGGAGCCCGAGAGGGCGATCGGGTGAAAAACTGTTTTTT. Combining the CDR3 with reference TRBV30 and TRBJ1-4 gives the whole variable domain SQTIHQWPATLVQPVGSPLSLECTVEGTSNPNLYWYRQAAGRGLQLLFYSVGIGQISSEVPQNLSASRPQDRQFILSSKKLLLSDSGFYLCAWSPRGRSGEKLFFGSGTQLSVL.

A remark on this clonotype: Without the conserved terminal phenylalanine or tryptophan, this CDR3 likely stems from a read error. The chain uses TRBV27 and TRBJ2-1; 9 bases are a match to TRBD2. After removal of 6 bases from V and 6 bases from J, the junction contained 9 bases not matched to a gene. Germline V gene sequence: CDR1 MNHEY, CDR2 SMNVEV (reference sequence). This CDR3 has 15 amino acids. CDR3 DNA sequence: TGTGCCAGCAGCACTCTCGGCGGGGGGGGCAATGAGCAGTTCCTC. The encoded protein is CASSTLGGGGNEQFL.

In this sample, this clonotype turned up a few times. The rearrangement uses TRBV5-1 and TRBJ2-2; 13 positions match TRBD2. V was clipped by 2 bases and J by 1 base; unmatched bases: 8. The CDR3 is 19 amino acids. From germline, CDR1 is SGHRS and CDR2 YFSETQ. This chain's CDR3 is CASSFFPTSGGMNTGELFF. The DNA for the CDR3 is TGCGCCAGCAGCTTCTTCCCGACTAGCGGGGGGATGAACACCGGGGAGCTGTTTTTT.

Remarks on this clonotype: With only one base between it and a far larger clone, this is likely a read error. The rearrangement links TRBV11-3 to TRBJ2-7, with D possibly TRBD2 on 5 matching bases. The CDR3 has 11 amino acids. V gave up 1 base and J gave up 12 bases, with 10 bases separating them. Germline CDR1 reads SGHNT; CDR2 reads YENEEA. In DNA form, the CDR3 reads TGTGCCAGCAGCTTAGGGGAGACCCCGTACTTC. As protein: CASSLGETPYF.

In this sample, this clonotype turned up a few times. V usage is TRBV29-1 and J usage is TRBJ1-4; no clear D gene. Trimming shortened V by 3 bases and J by 8 bases, and 13 bases separated the two germline ends. The CDR3 is 13 residues long. Germline loops: CDR1 SQVTM, CDR2 ANQGSEA. The CDR3 nucleotides read TGCAGCGTTGACGCCCCGGGCGGGGAAAAACTGTTTTTT. Protein: CSVDAPGGEKLFF.

This clonotype was observed a handful of times. One junction end disagrees with the germline gene, perhaps due to a read error. V usage is TRBV5-5 and J usage is TRBJ1-5; maybe TRBD1 (6 bases). The germline V gene encodes CDR1 SGHKS and CDR2 YYEKEE (reference sequence). The CDR3 spans 18 residues. The DNA of the CDR3 is TGTGCCAGCAGCTTGGCCCCACAGGGCCCGGATAGCAATCAGCCCCGGCATTTT. This sequence encodes CASSLAPQGPDSNQPRHF.

There are many counts of this clonotype. The rearrangement joins TRBV5-1 to TRBJ2-5; perhaps TRBD2 as D (6 bases). The length of the CDR3 is 12 residues. Germline V gives CDR1 SGHRS, CDR2 YFSETQ. V shed 8 bases and J shed 9 bases, with 17 bases lying between them. This CDR3 reads CASLAPRGAQYF. The CDR3 DNA sequence: TGCGCCAGTCTAGCGCCGCGAGGGGCCCAGTACTTC.

This clonotype came up many times. This chain uses TRBV27 with TRBJ1-1; tentative D call: TRBD1 (6 bases). CDR1 is MNHEY, CDR2 SMNVEV, per germline (reference sequence). V was shortened by 0 bases and J by 6 bases, with 11 bases between the two germline ends. The CDR3 has 14 amino acids. CDR3 residues: CASSLSVQGSEAFF. The CDR3 DNA reads as TGTGCCAGCAGTTTATCCGTACAGGGCTCTGAAGCTTTCTTT.

There are many counts of this clonotype. The chain uses TRBV27 and TRBJ1-1, with D perhaps TRBD1 (6 bases). CDR1 and CDR2 from the germline V gene are MNHEY and SMNVEV (reference sequence). V lost 10 bases and J 0 bases, leaving 18 bases between the germline ends. The CDR3 loop spans 15 amino acids. The CDR3 sequence: CATIRDKTMNTEAFF. The CDR3 bases are TGTGCCACCATTAGGGACAAGACAATGAACACTGAAGCTTTCTTT.